What follows describes a single TCR beta chain. Its antigen is unknown. No base qualities exist here, and no much larger clone lies one base off it. The sample belongs to a study of T cells in localized non-small cell lung cancer (dated by TCRdb to about 2020). Regarding the study in general: The study examined T cell repertoires in 236 patients with early-stage NSCLC and compared tumors with uninvolved tumor-adjacent lungs. A mean age of roughly 64 years was recorded for the NSCLC patients, of whom 129 were male and about a hundred were female. The cohort consisted of 236 treatment-naive NSCLC patients whose localized lung tumors had been resected.

The immunoSEQ Assay was used to sequence TCR beta CDR3 regions from DNA. For the original study's pipeline: T cell density was computed as TCR beta template counts normalized to usable DNA estimated by amplifying housekeeping genes. Richness was estimated with the preseqR package, extrapolating to 400,000 templates for PBMC samples and 120,000 templates for tissue samples. Clonality was taken to be one minus Pielou's evenness. Tissue-enriched TCRs were identified through differential abundance testing performed on productive amino-acid clonotypes, with a minimum total count of 5 and an alpha of 0.1. The Jaccard Index and the Morisita Overlap Index were used to quantify repertoire overlap between compartments. TCR beta CDR3s were clustered by GLIPH together with public tetramer-defined viral CDR3s, and at least three viral sequences plus V-gene enrichment were required for viral motifs. The clones in this table, taken by TCRdb from immuneACCESS, are in-frame only. Not every clone is retained; where verified, under half of the shortfall comes from an unresolved V gene, and the cause of the rest is unknown. V, J and clone size reflect that table, while D and trimming were determined from the DNA. This sample comprises some 37,000 clones, approximately 89% of them detected only once. Of the sample, 2.5% to 3% falls within the top ten clones.

At diagnosis, tumor, uninvolved tumor-adjacent lung and peripheral blood were collected and then preserved as a mix of FFPE and fresh-frozen material. Blood samples were analyzed as peripheral blood mononuclear cells for TCR repertoire profiling. Including the terminal cysteine and phenylalanine, the CDR3 comprises 14 residues. CDR3 DNA is the only sequence kept; it has 42 bases, read in frame from the first base. The study at large found these results: A median of around 57 of the top 100 tumor clones turned up in the paired uninvolved adjacent lung, and under 30 of those clones also ranked among the top 100 of that same adjacent lung. Higher T cell density in blood was associated with longer overall survival, whereas higher clonality in adjacent lung was associated with shorter survival. The highest T cell clonality was observed in uninvolved tumor-adjacent lung, where clonality exceeded that of tumor, suggesting that antigenic responses were more focused in uninvolved tumor-adjacent lung. Because the study design was exploratory, TCR variables were selected using unadjusted p-values without false-discovery rate correction. Because multi-region sequencing of the tumors was not done, intratumor heterogeneity could not be ruled out.

The rearrangement combines TRBV12-2 with TRBJ1-2; the DNA was not used to check the table's D call, TRBD1. TRBV12-2 is flagged as a pseudogene. The source material was peripheral blood, sampled before any cancer treatment. The source is a woman aged 35 to 69 with stage I lung adenocarcinoma. This receptor carries the CDR3 CASRLPDRGEGYTF. The sequenced DNA is TGTGCAAGTCGCTTACCCGACAGGGGTGAGGGCTACACCTTC.